This TCR beta chain was recorded in a study of blood T cell repertoires in COVID-19. Study details: The origin of the acute and convalescent COVID-19 samples was the United States, Italy and Spain.

V was clipped by 3 bases and J by 1 base; unmatched bases: 2. This CDR3 comprises 15 residues. CDR1 is SGHNT, CDR2 YYREEE, per germline (reference sequence). Clones were sequenced by immunoSEQ multiplex PCR, and TCRdb holds only the in-frame ones, with some missing. The data contain about 200,000 clones, about 90% of them singletons. The clonotype comes from a man aged 55 to 70 with active or convalescent COVID-19. The specimen sequenced was peripheral blood. V gene TRBV5-4 combines with J gene TRBJ2-5; 11 bases align to TRBD1. The CDR3 sequence: CASSSGTGGQETQYF. DNA of the CDR3: TGTGCCAGCAGCTCGGGGACAGGGGGCCAAGAGACCCAGTACTTC.